The 14 T cell receptor beta chains listed next were all sequenced from one sample in a study of T cells in Graves' hyperthyroidism and ophthalmopathy (dated by TCRdb to the late 2010s). The method was multiplex PCR. Sequenced on an Illumina HiSeq 2000. TCR beta CDR3 regions were amplified from RNA transcripts. For the first round of RT-PCR on the TCR CDR3, the HTBI primer set was used together with the Qiagen OneStep RT-PCR kit. In-frame beta chains were kept once TCRdb had trimmed the public reads at Q25 with fastp and called clones with MiXCR. Rows with a matching CDR3 protein are joined into one entry that keeps the most common DNA and genes. The table for this sample lists about 510,000 distinct CDR3 sequences; 46% of them were counted only once. The ten largest clones represent approximately 44% of the sample. The sample comprised peripheral blood or thyroid tissue (not recorded which). These receptors all stem from an adult woman with Graves' disease, either hyperthyroidism or ophthalmopathy (not recorded which).

There are many counts of this clonotype. V is TRBV10-3 and J is TRBJ2-5, with 12 bases lining up with TRBD1. The CDR3 is made up of 15 amino acids. V lost 3 bases to trimming and J lost 5 bases; unmatched junction nucleotides: 4. Germline loops: CDR1 ENHRY, CDR2 SYGVKD. For the CDR3, the DNA is TGTGCCATCAGTGAAGGGACAGGGGGCTGGGAGACCCAGTACTTC. Translated: CAISEGTGGWETQYF.

This chain uses TRBV20-1 with TRBJ2-5; TRBD2 aligns across 12 bases. V was pared by 5 bases and J by 4 bases, with 2 bases of the junction left unmatched. The CDR3 sequence is 13 residues long. In germline, CDR1 is DFQATT, CDR2 SNEGSKA (reference sequence). Here the CDR3 DNA reads TGCAGTGCTGCTAGCGGGAGGGTAGAGACCCAGTACTTC. It specifies CSAASGRVETQYF.

This clonotype was seen at least ten times. The chain links TRBV20-1 to TRBJ2-7; 7 nucleotides match TRBD1. The CDR3 covers 12 residues. Germline CDR1 is DFQATT and CDR2 is SNEGSKA (reference sequence). The trim removed 3 bases at V and 3 bases at J, leaving 2 bases unmatched. CDR3 coding DNA: TGCAGTGCTAGGGACAGGTACTACGAGCAGTACTTC. It is translated as CSARDRYYEQYF.

This clonotype was seen a few times. The chain uses TRBV7-9 and TRBJ1-2, with TRBD1 identical over 8 bases. Germline loops: CDR1 SEHNR, CDR2 FQNEAQ (reference sequence). The CDR3 covers 12 residues. The V segment lost 5 bases and the J segment 8 bases; nucleotides outside the gene matches: 4. The CDR3, as DNA: TGTGCCAGCAGCCACCGGGACAGGGGCTACACCTTC. Translating it yields CASSHRDRGYTF.

This rearrangement joins TRBV15 to TRBJ1-6, with 7 nucleotides matching TRBD1. V shed 0 bases and J 14 bases; nucleotides not matched to a gene: 7. Germline V CDR1 and CDR2: LNHNV, YYDKDF (reference sequence). The CDR3 covers 14 residues. Here the CDR3 DNA reads TGTGCCACCAGCAGAGACCGACAGGGCCGCACCCTCCACTTT. Translation gives CATSRDRQGRTLHF.

Ten or more counts support this clonotype. The V call is TRBV20-1, the J call TRBJ2-7; D might be TRBD2 (6 bases). Germline CDR1 DFQATT, CDR2 SNEGSKA (reference sequence). CDR3 length: 15 amino acids. The V end was cut by 5 bases, the J end by 2 bases, with 19 bases between. Written as DNA, the CDR3 is TGCAGTGCTCTTGGAGGGGCTAGCAGTCCCTACGAGCAGTACTTC. Protein sequence: CSALGGASSPYEQYF.

This rearrangement joins TRBV7-8 to TRBJ2-5; 7 nucleotides align to TRBD2. The CDR3 has 15 residues. V lost 1 base and J lost 5; bases outside the gene matches: 7. CDR1 is SGHVS, CDR2 FQNEAQ, per germline. In DNA, the CDR3 is TGTGCCAGCAGCTTAGACGTGGGAGGGCCTGAGACCCAGTACTTC. It encodes CASSLDVGGPETQYF.

This clonotype was seen repeatedly, ten times or more. The chain recombines TRBV29-1 with TRBJ2-7; 11 bases line up with TRBD2. Germline V gene data show CDR1 as SQVTM and CDR2 as ANQGSEA. J gave up 2 bases and V 5 bases, and 8 bases lay outside the gene matches. The CDR3 extends over 15 amino acids. The CDR3: CSVTYSGRGAYEQYF. In DNA form, the CDR3 reads TGCAGCGTTACTTATAGCGGGAGGGGCGCCTACGAGCAGTACTTC.

The chain recombines TRBV4-2 with TRBJ1-3; D uncertain. V was clipped by 7 bases and J by 0 bases, with 13 bases between them. CDR3 length: 15 residues. CDR1 is LGHNA, CDR2 YNFKEQ, per germline. CDR3 sequence: CASKAGVSSGNTIYF. The CDR3, as DNA: TGTGCCAGCAAGGCCGGCGTGAGCTCTGGAAACACCATATATTTT.

Many counts were recorded for this clonotype. The chain combines TRBV6-4 with TRBJ2-2; TRBD1 matches at 8 bases. There are 15 residues in the CDR3. The germline V gene has CDR1 MRHNA and CDR2 SNTAGT. With 6 bases clipped from V and 3 bases from J, the junction kept 6 bases outside the gene matches. CDR3 DNA sequence: TGTGCCAGCAGAAACCGGGACAGGTACACCGGGGAGCTGTTTTTT. It translates to CASRNRDRYTGELFF.

The rearrangement uses TRBV5-4 and TRBJ1-1, with D possibly being TRBD1 (5 bases). Trimming left V 2 bases short and J 11 bases short, with 13 bases between. Germline values: CDR1 SGHNT, CDR2 YYREEE (reference sequence). The CDR3 is made up of 12 amino acids. CDR3 nucleotide sequence: TGTGCCAGCAGCTTAGGAGGGGCGGGTGCTTTCTTT. Translated: CASSLGGAGAFF.

The table lists this clonotype with a few counts. V is TRBV6-2 or TRBV6-3 and J is TRBJ2-7; a weak D match, TRBD2 (6 bases). The CDR3 consists of 16 residues. V was trimmed by 0 bases and J by 6 bases, leaving 18 bases between them. Germline V lookup: CDR1 MNHEY, CDR2 SVGEGT. CDR3: CASSYSPTSQVAEQYF. The CDR3 DNA reads as TGTGCCAGCAGTTACTCCCCCACTAGCCAGGTTGCCGAGCAGTACTTC.

The chain is built from TRBV29-1 and TRBJ1-1, with a tentative D call TRBD1 (5 bases). Germline lookup yields CDR1 SQVTM and CDR2 ANQGSEA. The CDR3 is made up of 13 amino acids. Trimming stripped 8 bases from V and 2 bases from J, with 15 bases between. In nucleotides, the CDR3 is TGCAGCATCGGAACAGGAGTTAACACTGAAGCTTTCTTT. Translating it yields CSIGTGVNTEAFF.

This chain joins TRBV2 and TRBJ1-1; D is ambiguous. Germline V gene sequence: CDR1 SNHLY, CDR2 FYNNEI. The CDR3 runs 13 residues. Trimming took 6 bases from V and 7 from J, leaving 15 bases between them. The CDR3 coding sequence is TGTGCCAGCAGGGGTGGGCGAGCGGGTGAAGCTTTCTTT. Translation gives CASRGGRAGEAFF.